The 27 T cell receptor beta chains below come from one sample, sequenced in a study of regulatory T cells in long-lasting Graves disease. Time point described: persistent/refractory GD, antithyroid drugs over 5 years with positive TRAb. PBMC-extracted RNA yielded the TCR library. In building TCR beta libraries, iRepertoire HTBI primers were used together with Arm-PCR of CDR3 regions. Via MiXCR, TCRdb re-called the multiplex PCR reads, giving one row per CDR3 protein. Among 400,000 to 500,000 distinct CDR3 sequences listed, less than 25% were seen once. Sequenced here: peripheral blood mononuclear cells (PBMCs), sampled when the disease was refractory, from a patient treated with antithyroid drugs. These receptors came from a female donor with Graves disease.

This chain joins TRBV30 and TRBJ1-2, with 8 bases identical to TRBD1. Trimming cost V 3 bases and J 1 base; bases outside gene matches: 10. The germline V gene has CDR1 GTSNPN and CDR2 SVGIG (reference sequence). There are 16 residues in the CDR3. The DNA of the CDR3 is TGTGCCTGGAGGGGGTACAGGGGGGGCGATAACTATGGCTACACCTTC. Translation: CAWRGYRGGDNYGYTF.

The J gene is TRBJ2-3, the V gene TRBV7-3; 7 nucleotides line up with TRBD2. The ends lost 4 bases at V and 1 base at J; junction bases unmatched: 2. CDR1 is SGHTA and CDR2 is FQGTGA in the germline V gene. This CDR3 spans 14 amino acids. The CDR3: CASSSAGGTDTQYF. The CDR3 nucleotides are TGTGCCAGCAGCTCGGCGGGGGGCACAGATACGCAGTATTTT.

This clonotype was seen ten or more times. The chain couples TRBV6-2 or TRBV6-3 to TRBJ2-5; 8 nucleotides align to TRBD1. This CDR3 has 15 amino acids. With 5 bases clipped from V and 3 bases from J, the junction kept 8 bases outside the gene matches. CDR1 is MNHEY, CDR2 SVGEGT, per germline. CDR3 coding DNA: TGTGCCAGCAGTGAAGTGGCAGGGGGCAAAGAGACCCAGTACTTC. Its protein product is CASSEVAGGKETQYF.

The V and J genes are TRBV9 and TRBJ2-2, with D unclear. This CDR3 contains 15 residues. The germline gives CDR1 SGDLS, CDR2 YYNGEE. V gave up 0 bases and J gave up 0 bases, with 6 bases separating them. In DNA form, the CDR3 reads TGTGCCAGCAGCGTAGAAGTAGCGAACACCGGGGAGCTGTTTTTT. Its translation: CASSVEVANTGELFF.

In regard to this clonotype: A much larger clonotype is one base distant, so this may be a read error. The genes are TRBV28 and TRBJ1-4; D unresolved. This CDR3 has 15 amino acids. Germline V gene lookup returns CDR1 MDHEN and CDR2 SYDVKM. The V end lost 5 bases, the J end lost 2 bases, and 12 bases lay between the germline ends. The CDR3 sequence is CASSRPDRTNEKLFF. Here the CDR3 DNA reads TGTGCCAGCAGTCGACCGGATCGCACTAATGAAAAACTGTTTTTT.

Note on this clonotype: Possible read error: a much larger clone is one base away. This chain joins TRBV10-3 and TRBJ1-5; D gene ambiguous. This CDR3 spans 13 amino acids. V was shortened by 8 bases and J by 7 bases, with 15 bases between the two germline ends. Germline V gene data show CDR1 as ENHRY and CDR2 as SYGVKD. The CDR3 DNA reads TGTGCCATCGGTGTGGGAAAGGAACAGCCCCAGCATTTT. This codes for CAIGVGKEQPQHF.

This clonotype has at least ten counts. The CDR3 loop is CASSLGGLSGYGYTF. The DNA of the CDR3 is TGTGCCAGCAGCTTAGGAGGGCTATCGGGATATGGCTACACCTTC. This chain links TRBV7-9 with TRBJ1-2, with D unclear. From germline, CDR1 is SEHNR and CDR2 FQNEAQ (reference sequence). Trimming stripped 1 base from V and 5 bases from J, with 14 bases between. CDR3 length: 15 amino acids.

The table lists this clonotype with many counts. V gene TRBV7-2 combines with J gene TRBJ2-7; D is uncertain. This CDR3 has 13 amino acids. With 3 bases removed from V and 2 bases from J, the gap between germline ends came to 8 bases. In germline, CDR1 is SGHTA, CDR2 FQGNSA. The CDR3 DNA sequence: TGTGCCAGCAGCTTCCAGGCCGCCTACGAGCAGTACTTC. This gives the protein CASSFQAAYEQYF.

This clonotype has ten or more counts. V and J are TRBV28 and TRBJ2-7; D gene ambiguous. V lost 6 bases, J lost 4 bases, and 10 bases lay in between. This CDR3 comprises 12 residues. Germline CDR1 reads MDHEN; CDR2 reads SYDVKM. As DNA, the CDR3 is TGTGCCAGCAGCGTAGGAGTATACGAGCAGTACTTC. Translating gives CASSVGVYEQYF.

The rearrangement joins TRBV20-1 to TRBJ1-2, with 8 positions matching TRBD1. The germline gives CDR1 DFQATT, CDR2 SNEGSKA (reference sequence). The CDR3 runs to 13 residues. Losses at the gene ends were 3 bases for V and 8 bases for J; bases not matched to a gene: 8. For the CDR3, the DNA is TGCAGTGCTAGTGCGGACAGGGCGCAGGGCTACACCTTC. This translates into CSASADRAQGYTF.

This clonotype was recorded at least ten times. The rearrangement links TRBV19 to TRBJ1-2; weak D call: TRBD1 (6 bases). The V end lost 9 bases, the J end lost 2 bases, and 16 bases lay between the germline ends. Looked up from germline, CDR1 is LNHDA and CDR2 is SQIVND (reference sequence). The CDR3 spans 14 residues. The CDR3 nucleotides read TGTGCCAGCACCCAGACAGGATCGAACTATGGCTACACCTTC. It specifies CASTQTGSNYGYTF.

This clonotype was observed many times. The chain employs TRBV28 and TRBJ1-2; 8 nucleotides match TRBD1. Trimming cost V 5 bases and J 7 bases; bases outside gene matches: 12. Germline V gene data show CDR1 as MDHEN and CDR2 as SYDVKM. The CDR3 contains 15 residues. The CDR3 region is CASSPFPGGASGYTF. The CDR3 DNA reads TGTGCCAGCAGTCCATTCCCAGGGGGCGCGAGTGGCTACACCTTC.

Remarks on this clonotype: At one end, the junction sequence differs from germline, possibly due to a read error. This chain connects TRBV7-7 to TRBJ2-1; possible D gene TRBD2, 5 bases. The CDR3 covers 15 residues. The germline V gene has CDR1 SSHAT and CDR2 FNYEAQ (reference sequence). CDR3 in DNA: TGTGCTAGCAGCTTAGTTGTAGCGTCCTACAATGAGCAGTTCTTC. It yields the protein CASSLVVASYNEQFF.

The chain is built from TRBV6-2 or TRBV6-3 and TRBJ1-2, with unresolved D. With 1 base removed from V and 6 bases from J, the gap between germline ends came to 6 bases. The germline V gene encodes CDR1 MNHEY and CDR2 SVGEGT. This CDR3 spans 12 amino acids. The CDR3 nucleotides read TGTGCCAGCAGTTACTGGGCGGATGGCTACACCTTC. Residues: CASSYWADGYTF.

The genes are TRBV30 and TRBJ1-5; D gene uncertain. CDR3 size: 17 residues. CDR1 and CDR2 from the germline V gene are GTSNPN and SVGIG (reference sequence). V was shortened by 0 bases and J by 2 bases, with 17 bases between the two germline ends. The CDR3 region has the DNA TGTGCCTGGAGTGTCGGGGAGTATATCGGGGGCAATCAGCCCCAGCATTTT. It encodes CAWSVGEYIGGNQPQHF.

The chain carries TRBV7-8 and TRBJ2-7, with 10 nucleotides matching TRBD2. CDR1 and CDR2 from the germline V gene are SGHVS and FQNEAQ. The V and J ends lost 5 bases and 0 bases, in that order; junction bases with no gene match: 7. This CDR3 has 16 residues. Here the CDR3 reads CASSPPGLASSYEQYF. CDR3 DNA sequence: TGTGCCAGCAGCCCCCCGGGACTAGCGAGCTCCTACGAGCAGTACTTC. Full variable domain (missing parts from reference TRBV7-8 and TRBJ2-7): GAGVSQSPRYKVAKRGQDVALRCDPISGHVSLFWYQQALGQGPEFLTYFQNEAQLDKSGLPSDRFFAERPEGSVSTLKIQRTQQEDSAVYLCASSPPGLASSYEQYFGPGTRLTVT.

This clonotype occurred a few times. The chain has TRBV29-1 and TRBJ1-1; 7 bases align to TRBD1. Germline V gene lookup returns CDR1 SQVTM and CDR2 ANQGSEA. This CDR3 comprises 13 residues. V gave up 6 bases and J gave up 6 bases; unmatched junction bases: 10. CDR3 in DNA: TGCAGCGTCCAAGACTACAGGGGCGCTGAAGCTTTCTTT. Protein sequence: CSVQDYRGAEAFF.

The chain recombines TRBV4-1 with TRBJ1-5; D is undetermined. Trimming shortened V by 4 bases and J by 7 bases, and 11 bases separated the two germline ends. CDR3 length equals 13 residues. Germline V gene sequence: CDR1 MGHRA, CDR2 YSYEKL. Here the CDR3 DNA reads TGCGCCAGCAGCCTAATTTTACGACAGCCCCAGCATTTT. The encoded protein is CASSLILRQPQHF.

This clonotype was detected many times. As DNA, the CDR3 is TGTGCCAGCAGCTTGTCCTCTGGGGGGGAGGGGTCCCAGTACTTC. This codes for CASSLSSGGEGSQYF. J is TRBJ2-5 and V is TRBV11-3; 7 bases agree with TRBD2. Looked up from germline, CDR1 is SGHNT and CDR2 is YENEEA. There are 15 residues in the CDR3. V shed 3 bases, J shed 9 bases, and the junction held 13 bases outside the gene matches.

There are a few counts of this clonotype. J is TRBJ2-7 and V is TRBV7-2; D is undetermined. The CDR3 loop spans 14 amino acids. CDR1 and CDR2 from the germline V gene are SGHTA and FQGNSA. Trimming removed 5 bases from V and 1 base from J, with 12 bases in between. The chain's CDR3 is CASSLETASYEQYF. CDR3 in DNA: TGTGCCAGCAGCCTTGAAACAGCTTCCTACGAGCAGTACTTC.

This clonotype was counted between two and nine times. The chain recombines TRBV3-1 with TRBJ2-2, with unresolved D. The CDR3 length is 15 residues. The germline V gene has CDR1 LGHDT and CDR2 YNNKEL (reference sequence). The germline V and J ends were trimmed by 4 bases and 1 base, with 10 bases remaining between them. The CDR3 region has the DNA TGTGCCAGCAGCCGGAGACTCCAGAACACCGGGGAGCTGTTTTTT. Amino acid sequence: CASSRRLQNTGELFF.

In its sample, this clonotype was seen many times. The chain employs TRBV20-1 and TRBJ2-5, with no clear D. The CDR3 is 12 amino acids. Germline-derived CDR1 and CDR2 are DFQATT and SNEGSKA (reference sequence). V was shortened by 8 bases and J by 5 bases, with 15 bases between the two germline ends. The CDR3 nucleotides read TGCAGTCCCCGTGGCGGTAGGGAGACCCAGTACTTC. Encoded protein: CSPRGGRETQYF.

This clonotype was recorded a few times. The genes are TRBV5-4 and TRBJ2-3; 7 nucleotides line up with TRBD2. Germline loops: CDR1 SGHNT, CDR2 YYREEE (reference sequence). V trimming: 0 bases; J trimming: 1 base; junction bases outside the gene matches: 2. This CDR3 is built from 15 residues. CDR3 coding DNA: TGTGCCAGCAGCTTGGTGGGGGGGGGCACAGATACGCAGTATTTT. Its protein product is CASSLVGGGTDTQYF.

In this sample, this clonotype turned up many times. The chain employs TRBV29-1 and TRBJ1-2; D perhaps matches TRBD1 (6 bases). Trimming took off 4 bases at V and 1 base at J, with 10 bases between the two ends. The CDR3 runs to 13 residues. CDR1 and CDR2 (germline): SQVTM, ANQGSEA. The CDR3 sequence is CSVGTVDNYGYTF. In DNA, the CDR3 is TGCAGCGTTGGGACAGTCGATAACTATGGCTACACCTTC.

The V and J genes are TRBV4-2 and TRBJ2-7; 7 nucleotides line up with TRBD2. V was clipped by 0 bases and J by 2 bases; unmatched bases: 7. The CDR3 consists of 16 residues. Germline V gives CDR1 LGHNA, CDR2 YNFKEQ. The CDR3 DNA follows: TGTGCCAGCAGCCAAGAGTGGCCTAGCGGTACCTACGAGCAGTACTTC. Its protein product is CASSQEWPSGTYEQYF.

CDR3 protein: CASSPQGGTGNQPQHF. In DNA, the CDR3 is TGTGCCAGTAGCCCTCAGGGAGGGACAGGAAATCAGCCCCAGCATTTT. The chain links TRBV19 to TRBJ1-5, with TRBD1 identical over 8 bases. The CDR3 has 16 residues. Germline V gene data show CDR1 as LNHDA and CDR2 as SQIVND (reference sequence). J was trimmed by 4 bases and V by 6 bases; bases with no gene match: 11.

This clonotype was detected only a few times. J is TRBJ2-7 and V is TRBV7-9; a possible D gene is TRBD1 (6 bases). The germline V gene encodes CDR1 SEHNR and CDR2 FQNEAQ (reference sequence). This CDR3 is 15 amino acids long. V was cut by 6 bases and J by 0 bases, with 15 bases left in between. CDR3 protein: CASSPGTPLSYEQYF. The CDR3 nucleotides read TGTGCCAGCAGTCCCGGGACACCGCTCTCCTACGAGCAGTACTTC. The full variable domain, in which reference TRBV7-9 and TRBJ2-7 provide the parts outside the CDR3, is DTGVSQNPRHKITKRGQNVTFRCDPISEHNRLYWYRQTLGQGPEFLTYFQNEAQLEKSRLLSDRFSAERPKGSFSTLEIQRTEQGDSAMYLCASSPGTPLSYEQYFGPGTRLTVT.